These 13 T cell receptor beta chains share one sample of origin, sequenced in a study of blood T cells in healthy people across ages. Through a sample-barcoded 5' primer and a J-beta primer mix, a second PCR was run for 7 to 11 cycles. One entry per CDR3 protein, called by TCRdb with MiXCR from the 5' RACE reads. The sample has 890,000 or so distinct CDR3 sequences, 60% to 80% seen once. The sequenced sample was blood. These receptor sequences come from a man aged 25 to 40 in good health.

This clonotype showed up just once. The rearrangement joins TRBV11-3 to TRBJ2-5; D unresolved. The V gene lost 11 bases and the J gene lost 0 bases, with 7 bases spanning the gap. CDR3 length equals 11 residues. Germline CDR1 reads SGHNT; CDR2 reads YENEEA. Here the CDR3 DNA reads TGTGCCTCCCAGTACCAAGAGACCCAGTACTTC. Its translation is CASQYQETQYF.

The gene calls are TRBV9 and TRBJ2-7; 10 positions agree with TRBD1. This CDR3 spans 15 amino acids. Per germline, CDR1 SGDLS and CDR2 YYNGEE. Losses at the gene ends were 0 bases for V and 5 bases for J; bases not matched to a gene: 5. The DNA for the CDR3 is TGTGCCAGCAGCGTAGGGGGACAGGGGTTCAACGAGCAGTACTTC. It yields the protein CASSVGGQGFNEQYF.

This clonotype was counted between two and nine times. This chain uses TRBV10-3 with TRBJ2-5; 13 bases line up with TRBD2. J gave up 2 bases and V 10 bases, and 4 bases lay outside the gene matches. The CDR3 extends over 14 amino acids. CDR1 and CDR2 from the germline V gene are ENHRY and SYGVKD. The CDR3 loop is CATRTSGGQETQYF. The DNA for the CDR3 is TGTGCCACCAGGACTAGCGGGGGACAAGAGACCCAGTACTTC.

Regarding this clonotype: A read error may account for a junction end that differs from germline. The gene calls are TRBV11-2 and TRBJ1-2, with a possible D match to TRBD1 (6 bases). Looked up from germline, CDR1 is SGHAT and CDR2 is FQNNGV. The CDR3 is 15 amino acids. In DNA, the CDR3 is TGTGCCAGCAACTTATCCACAGGGACCGGGGTTGGCTACACCTTC. This gives the protein CASNLSTGTGVGYTF.

The chain recombines TRBV5-1 with TRBJ2-3; possibly TRBD2 for D (6 bases). The CDR3 is 17 amino acids. Per the germline V gene, CDR1 is SGHRS and CDR2 is YFSETQ. V was shortened by 4 bases and J by 1 base, with 19 bases between the two germline ends. The CDR3 region is CASSSRLAGPGTDTQYF. The DNA of the CDR3 is TGCGCCAGCAGCAGTCGCCTTGCGGGGCCAGGCACAGATACGCAGTATTTT.

The CDR3 DNA is TGTGCCAGCAGTGAAATGGGGACAGGGCTCCCTAACTATGGCTACACCTTC. Protein product: CASSEMGTGLPNYGYTF. The rearrangement joins TRBV2 to TRBJ1-2, with 9 positions matching TRBD1. The junction had 7 bases not matched to a gene; V was cut back by 2 bases and J by 0 bases. The germline gives CDR1 SNHLY, CDR2 FYNNEI. CDR3 length: 17 amino acids.

J is TRBJ1-2 and V is TRBV19; the D is unclear. Germline V gene sequence: CDR1 LNHDA, CDR2 SQIVND (reference sequence). The CDR3 length is 10 residues. CDR3 in amino acids: CVPGSYGYTF. CDR3 nucleotides: TGTGTCCCGGGATCTTATGGCTACACCTTC.

In this sample, this clonotype turned up a few times. J is TRBJ1-2 and V is TRBV2; 9 bases map to TRBD1. V shed 11 bases, J shed 2 bases, and the junction held 3 bases outside the gene matches. Germline CDR1 is SNHLY and CDR2 is FYNNEI. There are 12 residues in the CDR3. DNA of the CDR3: TGTGCCGGGGACAGGGAAAACTATGGCTACACCTTC. Protein product: CAGDRENYGYTF.

The chain employs TRBV5-1 and TRBJ2-1, with D possibly matching TRBD1 (6 bases). The germline CDR1 and CDR2 sequences are SGHRS and YFSETQ. There are 16 residues in the CDR3. Trimming took 2 bases from V and 4 from J, leaving 16 bases between them. Here the CDR3 reads CASSLTGTGLYNEQFF. In DNA, the CDR3 is TGCGCCAGCAGCTTAACAGGGACGGGTCTTTACAATGAGCAGTTCTTC.

This chain uses TRBV20-1 with TRBJ2-1; D remains ambiguous. The tail of the sequence fits TRBJ2-7 better, so the J call may be wrong. Looked up from germline, CDR1 is DFQATT and CDR2 is SNEGSKA (reference sequence). The CDR3 spans 11 residues. CDR3 coding DNA: TGCAGTGCTAGTCAGGTTCTCGAGCAGTACTTC. Translating gives CSASQVLEQYF.

V usage is TRBV3-1 and J usage is TRBJ2-1; perhaps TRBD2 as D (7 bases). CDR1 is LGHDT and CDR2 is YNNKEL in the germline V gene (reference sequence). The CDR3 contains 16 residues. The germline V and J ends were trimmed by 4 bases and 7 bases, with 20 bases remaining between them. In nucleotides, the CDR3 is TGTGCCAGCAGCCGGGCTGCGGGGGCATCGGGGAATGAGCAGTTCTTC. It specifies CASSRAAGASGNEQFF.

This rearrangement joins TRBV2 to TRBJ2-3, with TRBD2 identical over 7 bases. The ends lost 5 bases at V and 4 bases at J; junction bases unmatched: 6. CDR3 length equals 14 residues. CDR1 is SNHLY and CDR2 is FYNNEI in the germline V gene. The CDR3 protein is CASSSLAGPDTQYF. In DNA, the CDR3 is TGTGCCAGCAGTTCGTTAGCGGGTCCAGATACGCAGTATTTT. The whole variable domain, remainder taken from reference TRBV2 and TRBJ2-3, is EPEVTQTPSHQVTQMGQEVILRCVPISNHLYFYWYRQILGQKVEFLVSFYNNEISEKSEIFDDQFSVERPDGSNFTLKIRSTKLEDSAMYFCASSSLAGPDTQYFGPGTRLTVL.

The chain links TRBV27 to TRBJ2-3; TRBD2 matches at 11 bases. The CDR3 sequence is 16 residues long. Germline V CDR1 and CDR2: MNHEY, SMNVEV (reference sequence). The trim removed 5 bases at V and 2 bases at J, leaving 6 bases unmatched. In DNA, the CDR3 is TGTGCCAGCAGTCGTCTAGCGGGGGGTCTCACAGATACGCAGTATTTT. It is translated as CASSRLAGGLTDTQYF.